The 4 T cell receptor beta chains presented below share a single source sample, sequenced in a study of blood T cell repertoires in COVID-19. Using immunoSEQ multiplex PCR, the repertoire was profiled, and TCRdb retains in-frame clones only, with some absent. The table lists hundreds of thousands of clones, approximately 90% of them singletons. The sequenced sample consisted of peripheral blood. All receptors come from a man aged 35 to 55 with acute or convalescent COVID-19.

This sequence joins TRBV5-8 and TRBJ2-4; 7 bases fit TRBD1. Germline trimming cut 0 bases from V and 6 bases from J; bases unmatched to any gene: 3. This CDR3 has 14 amino acids. Germline V gives CDR1 SGHTS, CDR2 YDEGEE. DNA of the CDR3: TGTGCCAGCAGCTTGGGGGACAGCCTAAACATTCAGTACTTC. It codes for CASSLGDSLNIQYF.

This clone was seen a single time. The chain joins TRBV6-5 to TRBJ2-7, with 9 bases matching TRBD2. The CDR3 has 16 amino acids. Per germline, CDR1 MNHEY and CDR2 SVGAGI. The V gene end was trimmed by 2 bases and the J gene end by 3 bases; junction bases not matched to a gene: 8. This CDR3 is CASSYLHSGGLYEQYF. The CDR3, as DNA: TGTGCCAGCAGTTACCTCCATAGCGGGGGCCTCTACGAGCAGTACTTC.

This clone was observed a single time. The gene calls are TRBV5-5 and TRBJ1-2; D may be TRBD1 (6 bases). Germline V CDR1 and CDR2: SGHKS, YYEKEE (reference sequence). V gave up 0 bases and J gave up 6 bases, with 18 bases separating them. CDR3 length equals 16 residues. The CDR3 loop reads CASSLEGDGGADGYTF. The CDR3 DNA reads as TGTGCCAGCAGCTTGGAGGGTGATGGGGGGGCGGATGGCTACACCTTC. Complete variable domain (other parts from reference TRBV5-5 and TRBJ1-2): DAGVTQSPTHLIKTRGQQVTLRCSPISGHKSVSWYQQVLGQGPQFIFQYYEKEERGRGNFPDRFSARQFPNYSSELNVNALLLGDSALYLCASSLEGDGGADGYTFGSGTRLTVV.

V gene TRBV4-1 combines with J gene TRBJ2-7; D unresolved. V lost 3 bases and J lost 7, with 10 bases in between. The CDR3 has 12 amino acids. Germline assignment: CDR1 MGHRA and CDR2 YSYEKL. The CDR3 spells CASSHSPGEQYF. Here the CDR3 DNA reads TGCGCCAGCAGCCATTCTCCCGGGGAGCAGTACTTC.